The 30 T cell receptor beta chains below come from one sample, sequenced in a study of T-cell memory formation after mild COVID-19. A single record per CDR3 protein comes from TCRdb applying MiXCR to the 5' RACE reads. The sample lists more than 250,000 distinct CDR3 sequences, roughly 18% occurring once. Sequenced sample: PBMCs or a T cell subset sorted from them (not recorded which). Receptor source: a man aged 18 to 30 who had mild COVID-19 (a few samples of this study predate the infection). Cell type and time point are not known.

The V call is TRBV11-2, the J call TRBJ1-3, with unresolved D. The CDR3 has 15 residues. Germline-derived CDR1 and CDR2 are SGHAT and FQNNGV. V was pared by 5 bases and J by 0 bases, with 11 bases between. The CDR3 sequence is CASSARLSSGNTIYF. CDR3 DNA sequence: TGTGCCAGCAGCGCCAGACTGAGCTCTGGAAACACCATATATTTT.

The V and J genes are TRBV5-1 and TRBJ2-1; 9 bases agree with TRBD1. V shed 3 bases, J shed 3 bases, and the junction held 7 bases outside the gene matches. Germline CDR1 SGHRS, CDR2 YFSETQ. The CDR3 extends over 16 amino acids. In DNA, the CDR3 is TGCGCCAGCAGCTCGGCCGGGACAGGGAGCTACAATGAGCAGTTCTTC. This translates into CASSSAGTGSYNEQFF.

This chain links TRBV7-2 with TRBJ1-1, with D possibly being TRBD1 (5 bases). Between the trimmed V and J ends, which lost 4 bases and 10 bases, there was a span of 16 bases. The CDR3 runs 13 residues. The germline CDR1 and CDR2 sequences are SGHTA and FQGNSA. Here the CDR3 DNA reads TGTGCCAGCAGCTCCCCGGGGACCGGGGGAGCTTTCTTT. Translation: CASSSPGTGGAFF.

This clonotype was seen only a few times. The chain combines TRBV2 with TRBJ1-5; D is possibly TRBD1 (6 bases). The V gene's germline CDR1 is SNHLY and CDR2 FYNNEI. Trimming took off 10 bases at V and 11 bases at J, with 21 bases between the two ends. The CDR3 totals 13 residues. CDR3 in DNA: TGTGCCACCACACAGGGTGGAGGATCAACCCAGCATTTT. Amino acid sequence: CATTQGGGSTQHF.

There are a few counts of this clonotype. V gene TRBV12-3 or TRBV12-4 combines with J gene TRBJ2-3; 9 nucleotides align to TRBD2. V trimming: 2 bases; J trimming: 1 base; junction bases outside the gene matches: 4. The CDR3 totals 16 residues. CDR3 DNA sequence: TGTGCCAGCAGTTTACCACAGCGGGGGGGCACAGATACGCAGTATTTT. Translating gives CASSLPQRGGTDTQYF.

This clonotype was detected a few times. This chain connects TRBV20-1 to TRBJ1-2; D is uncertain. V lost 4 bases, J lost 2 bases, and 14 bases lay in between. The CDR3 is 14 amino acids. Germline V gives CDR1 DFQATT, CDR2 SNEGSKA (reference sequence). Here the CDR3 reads CSATPERSNYGYTF. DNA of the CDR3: TGCAGTGCTACTCCAGAGAGATCAAACTATGGCTACACCTTC.

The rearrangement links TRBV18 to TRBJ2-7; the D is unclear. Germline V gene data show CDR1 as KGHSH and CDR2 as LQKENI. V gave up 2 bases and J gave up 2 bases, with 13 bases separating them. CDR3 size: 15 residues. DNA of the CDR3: TGTGCCAGCTCACCATTGTCGGCAGCGACCTACGAGCAGTACTTC. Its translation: CASSPLSAATYEQYF.

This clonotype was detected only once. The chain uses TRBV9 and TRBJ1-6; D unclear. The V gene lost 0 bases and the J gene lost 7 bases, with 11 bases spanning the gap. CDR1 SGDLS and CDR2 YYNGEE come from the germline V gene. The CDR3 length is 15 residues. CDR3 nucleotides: TGTGCCAGCAGCGTAGTTATGACCGGGAATTCACCCCTCCACTTT. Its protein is CASSVVMTGNSPLHF.

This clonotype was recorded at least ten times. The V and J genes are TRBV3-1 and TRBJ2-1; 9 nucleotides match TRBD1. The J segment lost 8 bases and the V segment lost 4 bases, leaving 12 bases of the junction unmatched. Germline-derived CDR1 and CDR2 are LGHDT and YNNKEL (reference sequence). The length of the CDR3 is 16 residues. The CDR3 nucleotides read TGTGCCAGCAGCCGAGTCTCGACAGGGGGTCCGGATGAGCAGTTCTTC. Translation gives CASSRVSTGGPDEQFF.

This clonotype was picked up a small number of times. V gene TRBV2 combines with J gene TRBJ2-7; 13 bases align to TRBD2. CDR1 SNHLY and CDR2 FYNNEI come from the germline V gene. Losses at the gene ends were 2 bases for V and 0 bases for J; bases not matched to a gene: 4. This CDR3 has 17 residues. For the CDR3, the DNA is TGTGCCAGCAGTGAAAGAAGACTAGCGGGGGGCTCCTACGAGCAGTACGTC. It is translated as CASSERRLAGGSYEQYV.

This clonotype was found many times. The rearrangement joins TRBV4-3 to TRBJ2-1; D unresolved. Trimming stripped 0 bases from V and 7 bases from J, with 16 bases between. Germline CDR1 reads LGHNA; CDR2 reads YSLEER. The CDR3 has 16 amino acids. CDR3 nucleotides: TGCGCCAGCAGCCAAGATCTGAGATCCCAGCTAAATGAGCAGTTCTTC. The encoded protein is CASSQDLRSQLNEQFF.

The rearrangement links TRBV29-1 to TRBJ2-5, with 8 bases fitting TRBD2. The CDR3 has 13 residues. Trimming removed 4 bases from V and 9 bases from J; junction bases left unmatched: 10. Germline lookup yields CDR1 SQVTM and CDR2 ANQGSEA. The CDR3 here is CSVVSQPGGAQYF. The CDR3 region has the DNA TGCAGCGTTGTTAGCCAGCCGGGAGGGGCCCAGTACTTC.

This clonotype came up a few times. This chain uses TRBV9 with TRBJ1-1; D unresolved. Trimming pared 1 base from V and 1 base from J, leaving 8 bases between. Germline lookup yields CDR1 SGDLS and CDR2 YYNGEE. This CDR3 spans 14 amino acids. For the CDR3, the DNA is TGTGCCAGCAGCGTAAAGGGTCAGAACACTGAAGCTTTCTTT. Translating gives CASSVKGQNTEAFF.

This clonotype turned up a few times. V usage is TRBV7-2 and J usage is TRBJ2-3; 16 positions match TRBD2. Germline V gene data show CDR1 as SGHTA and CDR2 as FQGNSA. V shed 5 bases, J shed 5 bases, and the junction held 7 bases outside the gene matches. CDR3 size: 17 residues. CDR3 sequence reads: CASSRGTSGGAGDTQYF. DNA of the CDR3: TGTGCCAGCAGCCGCGGGACTAGCGGGGGGGCCGGAGATACGCAGTATTTT. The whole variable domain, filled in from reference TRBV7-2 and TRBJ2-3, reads GAGVSQSPSNKVTEKGKDVELRCDPISGHTALYWYRQSLGQGLEFLIYFQGNSAPDKSGLPSDRFSAERTGGSVSTLTIQRTQQEDSAVYLCASSRGTSGGAGDTQYFGPGTRLTVL.

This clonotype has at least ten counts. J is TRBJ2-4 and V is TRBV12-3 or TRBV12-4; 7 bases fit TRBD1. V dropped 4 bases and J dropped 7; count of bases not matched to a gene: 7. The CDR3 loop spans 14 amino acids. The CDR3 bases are TGTGCCAGCAGTTACGAGGGGGCCATCAACATTCAGTACTTC. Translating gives CASSYEGAINIQYF.

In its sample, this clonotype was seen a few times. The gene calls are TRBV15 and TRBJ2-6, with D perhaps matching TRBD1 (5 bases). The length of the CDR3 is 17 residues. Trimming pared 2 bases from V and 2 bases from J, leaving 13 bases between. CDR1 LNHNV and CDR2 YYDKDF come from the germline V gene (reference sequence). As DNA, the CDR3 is TGTGCCACCAGCAGACGCAGGGAATATGCTGGGGCCAACGTCCTGACTTTC. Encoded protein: CATSRRREYAGANVLTF.

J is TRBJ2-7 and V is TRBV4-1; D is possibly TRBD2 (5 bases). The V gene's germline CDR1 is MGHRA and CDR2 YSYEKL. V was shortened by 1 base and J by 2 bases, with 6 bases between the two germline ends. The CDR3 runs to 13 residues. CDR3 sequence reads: CASSQGEPYEQYF. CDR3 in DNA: TGCGCCAGCAGCCAAGGGGAGCCCTACGAGCAGTACTTC.

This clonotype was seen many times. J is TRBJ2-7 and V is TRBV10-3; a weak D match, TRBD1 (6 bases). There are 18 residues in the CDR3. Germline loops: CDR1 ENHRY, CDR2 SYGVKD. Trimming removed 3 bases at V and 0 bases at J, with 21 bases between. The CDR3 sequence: CAISDLTTGKMGSYEQYF. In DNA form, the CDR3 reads TGTGCCATCAGTGATCTTACCACAGGGAAGATGGGCTCCTACGAGCAGTACTTC.

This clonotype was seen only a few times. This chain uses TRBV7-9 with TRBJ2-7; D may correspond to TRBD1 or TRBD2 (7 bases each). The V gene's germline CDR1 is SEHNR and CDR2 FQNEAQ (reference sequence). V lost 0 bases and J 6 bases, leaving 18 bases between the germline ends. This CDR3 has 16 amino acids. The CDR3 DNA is TGTGCCAGCAGCTTAGCGATTGGGAGGGGGCCCGGCGAGCAGTACTTC. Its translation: CASSLAIGRGPGEQYF.

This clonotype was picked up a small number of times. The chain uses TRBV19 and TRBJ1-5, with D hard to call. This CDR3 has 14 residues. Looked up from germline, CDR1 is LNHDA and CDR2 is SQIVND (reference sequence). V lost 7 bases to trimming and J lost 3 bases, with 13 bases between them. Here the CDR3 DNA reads TGTGCCAGTAACCCTCCAGCGCCCAATCAGCCCCAGCATTTT. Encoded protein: CASNPPAPNQPQHF.

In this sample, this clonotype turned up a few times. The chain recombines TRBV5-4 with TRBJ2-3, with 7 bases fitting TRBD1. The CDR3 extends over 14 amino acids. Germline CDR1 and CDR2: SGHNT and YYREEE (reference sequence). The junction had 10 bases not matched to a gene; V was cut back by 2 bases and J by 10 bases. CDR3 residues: CASSFPGGLEAQYF. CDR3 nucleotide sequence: TGTGCCAGCAGCTTTCCAGGGGGATTAGAGGCGCAGTATTTT. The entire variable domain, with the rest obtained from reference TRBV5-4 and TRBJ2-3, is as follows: ETGVTQSPTHLIKTRGQQVTLRCSSQSGHNTVSWYQQALGQGPQFIFQYYREEENGRGNFPPRFSGLQFPNYSSELNVNALELDDSALYLCASSFPGGLEAQYFGPGTRLTVL.

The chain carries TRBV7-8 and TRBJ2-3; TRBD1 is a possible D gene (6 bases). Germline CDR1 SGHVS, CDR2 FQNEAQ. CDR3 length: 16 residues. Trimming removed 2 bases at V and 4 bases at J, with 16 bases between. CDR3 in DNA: TGTGCCAGCAGCTTACTCCGACAGGCGCAGGCAGATACGCAGTATTTT. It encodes CASSLLRQAQADTQYF.

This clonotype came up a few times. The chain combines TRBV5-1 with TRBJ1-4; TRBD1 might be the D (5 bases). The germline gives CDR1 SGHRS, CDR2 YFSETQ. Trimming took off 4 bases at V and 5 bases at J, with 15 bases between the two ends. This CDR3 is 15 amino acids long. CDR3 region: CASSLDTGSNEKLFF. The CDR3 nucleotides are TGCGCCAGCAGCCTGGACACAGGTAGCAATGAAAAACTGTTTTTT.

CDR3 nucleotides: TGTGCCAGCAGCCAAGAGGACCGCACCACAGATACGCAGTATTTT. Translated: CASSQEDRTTDTQYF. V and J are TRBV3-1 and TRBJ2-3; D unclear. Germline CDR1 is LGHDT and CDR2 is YNNKEL (reference sequence). This CDR3 is 15 amino acids long. Trimming shortened V by 0 bases and J by 2 bases, and 9 bases separated the two germline ends.

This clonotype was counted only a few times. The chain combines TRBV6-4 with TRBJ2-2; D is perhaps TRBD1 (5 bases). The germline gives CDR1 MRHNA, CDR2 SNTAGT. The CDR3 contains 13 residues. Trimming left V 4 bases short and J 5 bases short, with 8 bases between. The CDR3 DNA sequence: TGTGCCAGCAGTGGGTCAGGGACCGGGGAGCTGTTTTTT. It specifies CASSGSGTGELFF.

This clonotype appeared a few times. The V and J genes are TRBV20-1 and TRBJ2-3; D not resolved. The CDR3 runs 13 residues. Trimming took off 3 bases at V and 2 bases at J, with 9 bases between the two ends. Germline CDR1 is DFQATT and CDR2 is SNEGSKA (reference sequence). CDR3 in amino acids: CSARGSFTDTQYF. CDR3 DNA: TGCAGTGCTAGGGGAAGTTTCACAGATACGCAGTATTTT.

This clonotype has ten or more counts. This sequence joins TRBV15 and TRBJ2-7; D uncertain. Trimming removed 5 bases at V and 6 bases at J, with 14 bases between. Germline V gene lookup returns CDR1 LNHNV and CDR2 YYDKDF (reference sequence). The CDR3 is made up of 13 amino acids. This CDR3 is CATSQSRLREQYV. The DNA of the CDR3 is TGTGCCACCAGCCAGAGTCGACTTCGCGAGCAGTACGTC.

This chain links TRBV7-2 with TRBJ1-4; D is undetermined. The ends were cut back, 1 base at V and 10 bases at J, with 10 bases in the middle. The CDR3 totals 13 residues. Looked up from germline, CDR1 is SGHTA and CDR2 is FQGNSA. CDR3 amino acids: CASSLVRDGKLFF. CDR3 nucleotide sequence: TGTGCCAGCAGCTTAGTGAGGGATGGAAAACTGTTTTTT.

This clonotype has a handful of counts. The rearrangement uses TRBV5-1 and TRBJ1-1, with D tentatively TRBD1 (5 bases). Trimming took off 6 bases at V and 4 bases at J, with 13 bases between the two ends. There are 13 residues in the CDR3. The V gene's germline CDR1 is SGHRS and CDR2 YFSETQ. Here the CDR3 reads CASNEGRGTEAFF. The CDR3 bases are TGCGCCAGCAATGAAGGGAGGGGCACTGAAGCTTTCTTT.

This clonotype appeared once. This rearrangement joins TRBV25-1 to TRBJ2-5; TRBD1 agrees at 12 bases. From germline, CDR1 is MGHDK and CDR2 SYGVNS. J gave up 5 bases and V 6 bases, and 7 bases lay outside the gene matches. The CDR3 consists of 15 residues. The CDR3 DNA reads TGTGCCAGCAGAGAGGGGACAGGGGGCGCGGAGACCCAGTACTTC. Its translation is CASREGTGGAETQYF.